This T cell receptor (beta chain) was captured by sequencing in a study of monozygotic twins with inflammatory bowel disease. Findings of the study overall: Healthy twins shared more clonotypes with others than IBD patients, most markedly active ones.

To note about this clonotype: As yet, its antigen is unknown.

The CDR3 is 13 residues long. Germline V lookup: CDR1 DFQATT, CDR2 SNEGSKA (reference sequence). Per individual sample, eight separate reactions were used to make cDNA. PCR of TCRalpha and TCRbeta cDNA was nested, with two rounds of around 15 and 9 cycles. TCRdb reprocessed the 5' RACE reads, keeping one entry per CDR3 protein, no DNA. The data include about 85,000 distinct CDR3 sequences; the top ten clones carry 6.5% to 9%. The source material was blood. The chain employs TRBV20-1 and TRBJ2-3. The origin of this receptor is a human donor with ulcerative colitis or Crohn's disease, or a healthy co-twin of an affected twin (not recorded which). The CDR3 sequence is CSARMGSTDTQYF.